This is a list of T cell receptor beta chains from one sample in a study of shared clonotypes between healthy human individuals. Sequenced by immunoSEQ multiplex PCR; TCRdb stores in-frame clones only, minus some. The sample shows a few million clones, 85% to 95% of them seen only once. The sequenced material came from naive CD4+ T cells from PBMCs. Receptors originate from a man younger than 35 in good health. Some clones in this sample may be carry-over from other donors' samples. CDR3s include the opening cysteine and the closing phenylalanine or tryptophan. The order of the fields is V gene, J gene, clone size, D gene, CDR3 DNA, CDR3 protein. D genes are given only for firm matches. The listing skips clone size in some rows; elsewhere it reads once, few, many or a size class.

>TRBV18|TRBJ1-2|.|.
TGTGCCAGCTCACCATCTCAGACAGCTAACTATGGCTACACCTTC
CASSPSQTANYGYTF
>TRBV19|TRBJ2-5|.|.
TGTGCCAGTAGGAGTTTGGGGGACATGAAGACCCAGTACTTC
CASRSLGDMKTQYF
>TRBV28|TRBJ2-7|.|TRBD2
TGTGCCAGCGGCACTAGCGGGAGGGGCGGTTACGAGCAGTACTTC
CASGTSGRGGYEQYF
>TRBV5-1|TRBJ1-1|once|.
TGCGCCAGCAGCTTCAAACCGCCGGGATCGATGAACACTGAAGCTTTCTTT
CASSFKPPGSMNTEAFF
>TRBV5-4|TRBJ2-1|.|.
TGTGCCAGCAGCTGGGACACGGTCAATAGTCAGCAGTTCTTC
CASSWDTVNSQQFF
>TRBV2|TRBJ2-1|.|TRBD1
TGTGCCAGCAGTGGGGACAGAGGGGTGGCCAATGAGCAGTTCTTC
CASSGDRGVANEQFF
>TRBV6-5|TRBJ1-5|once|.
TGTGCCAGCAGACCCCTTGCCGGGGTTGGGCAGCCCCAGCATTTT
CASRPLAGVGQPQHF
>TRBV7-9|TRBJ1-4|.|.
TGTGCCAGCAGCTTAGGGGTAGGGGAAAAACTGTTTTTT
CASSLGVGEKLFF
>TRBV9|TRBJ1-1|.|.
TGTGCCAGCAGCGTAGCGGGCAGGGGTGGCACTGAAGCTTTCTTT
CASSVAGRGGTEAFF
>TRBV7-6|TRBJ2-1|.|TRBD2
TGTGCCAGCAGCTTGCCTAGCGGGAGAATCTATGAGCAGTTCTTC
CASSLPSGRIYEQFF
>TRBV7-3|TRBJ2-4|.|.
TGTGCCAGCAGCTTAGGCCAGAAAAACATTCAGTACTTC
CASSLGQKNIQYF
>TRBV9|TRBJ2-5|.|.
TGTGCCAGCAGCGTAGATCGGGGAGTGGGAGAGACCCAGTACTTC
CASSVDRGVGETQYF
>TRBV28|TRBJ1-2|.|.
TGTGCCAGCACCTTGCATGGGGAGGACTATGGCTACACCTTC
CASTLHGEDYGYTF
>TRBV27|TRBJ2-1|once|.
TGTGCCAGCAGTTCCGGGAGCTTCGTCCAGTTCTTC
CASSSGSFVQFF
>TRBV27|TRBJ2-1|.|TRBD2
TGTGCCAGCAGTCCCTCCTATCCGACTAGCCGTCTCAATGAGCAGTTCTTC
CASSPSYPTSRLNEQFF
>TRBV5-1|TRBJ2-1|.|.
TGCGCCAGCAGCTTGGATCTTATAGGCGGGTACAATGAGCAGTTCTTC
CASSLDLIGGYNEQFF
>TRBV11-3|TRBJ2-2|.|.
TGTGCCAGCAGCTTTGGCGGCGGGGAGCTGTTTTTT
CASSFGGGELFF
>TRBV28|TRBJ2-7|once|TRBD1
TGTGCCAGCGCGACGGGACAGTCATACGAGCAGTACTTC
CASATGQSYEQYF
>TRBV6-1|TRBJ1-1|.|.
TGTGCCAGCAACTCCAGGGGGAACACTGAAGCTTTCTTT
CASNSRGNTEAFF
>TRBV5-1|TRBJ1-4|.|.
TGCGCCAGCAGCAAAAAGGCAACTAATGAAAAACTGTTTTTT
CASSKKATNEKLFF
>TRBV4-3|TRBJ2-5|.|TRBD2
TGCGCCAGCAGCCAAGGGACTAGCGGGAGTGGGACCCAGTACTTC
CASSQGTSGSGTQYF
>TRBV5-6|TRBJ2-1|once|.
TGTGCCAGCAGCTTTGACAGGATCTCCTACAATGAGCAGTTCTTC
CASSFDRISYNEQFF
>TRBV18|TRBJ1-2|.|.
TGTGCCAGCTCACCACCGTCAACCGAAGGTGGCTACACCTTC
CASSPPSTEGGYTF
>TRBV7-2|TRBJ2-7|.|.
TGTGCCAGCAGCTCACTTTTGGGGGGTGTAACCTACGAGCAGTACTTC
CASSSLLGGVTYEQYF
>TRBV4-1|TRBJ1-5|once|.
TGCGCCAGCAGCCAAGAGCCGGGGCCCCAGCATTTT
CASSQEPGPQHF
>TRBV9|TRBJ2-5|.|TRBD1
TGTGCCAGCAGCGCCTCGACAGGGTTTGGGGGAGAGACCCAGTACTTC
CASSASTGFGGETQYF
>TRBV2|TRBJ1-5|.|.
TGTGCCAGCAGTGAAGGGACCCGGGGCCAGCCCCAGCATTTT
CASSEGTRGQPQHF
>TRBV28|TRBJ2-2|.|TRBD1
TGTGCCAGCAGTGATAACAGGGGTACCGGGGAGCTGTTTTTT
CASSDNRGTGELFF
>TRBV27|TRBJ1-4|.|.
TGTGCCAGCAGCCCAAACAACAGGGACGGGACTAATGAAAAACTGTTTTTT
CASSPNNRDGTNEKLFF
>TRBV29-1|TRBJ1-5|.|.
TGCAGCGTTGGGACCACACAGTATAGCAATCAGCCCCAGCATTTT
CSVGTTQYSNQPQHF
>TRBV5-5|TRBJ2-5|.|.
TGTGCCAGCAGCTTCATACTCGGGGGAGAGACCCAGTACTTC
CASSFILGGETQYF
>TRBV19|TRBJ2-1|once|.
TGTGCCGGCCAGGACCCCTTGCTGAATGAGCAGTTCTTC
CAGQDPLLNEQFF
>TRBV18|TRBJ2-3|.|.
TGTGCCAGCTCACCACCGTCAGGAACAGATACGCAGTATTTT
CASSPPSGTDTQYF
>TRBV2|TRBJ1-2|.|.
TGTGCCAGCAGTGAGGGTGAGCAGGGTTTGGCTGGCTACACCTTC
CASSEGEQGLAGYTF
>TRBV28|TRBJ2-7|.|.
TGTGCCAGCAGGCTAACAGGAGCGAGCTACGAGCAGTACTTC
CASRLTGASYEQYF
>TRBV7-2|TRBJ2-2|.|TRBD2
TGTGCCAGCAGTCAGATAGCGGGAGCCGTCGGGGAGCTGTTTTTT
CASSQIAGAVGELFF
>TRBV30|TRBJ1-1|.|.
TGTGCCTGTTCTCTAGGCTTTTTGGGTTTCTTT
CACSLGFLGFF
>TRBV5-1|TRBJ2-3|once|.
TGCGCCAGCAGCTTGGCTGTGGACAGCACCACAGATACGCAGTATTTT
CASSLAVDSTTDTQYF
>TRBV11-2|TRBJ1-2|.|.
TGTGCCACCTCTCCCGGTAGTGGCTATGGCTACACCTTC
CATSPGSGYGYTF
>TRBV5-1|TRBJ1-4|.|.
TGCGCCAGCAGCTTGACGGGGGCGATGGAACTGTTTTTT
CASSLTGAMELFF
>TRBV7-7|TRBJ2-1|.|.
TGTGCCAGCAGCTTAGATCGTTACAATGAGCAGTTCTTC
CASSLDRYNEQFF
>TRBV5-4|TRBJ2-7|.|.
TGTGCCAGCAGCTTACTACCCGACGAGCAGTACTTC
CASSLLPDEQYF
>TRBV7-3|TRBJ2-3|.|TRBD1
TGTGCCAGCAGCTTAAAGCTTGGGACAGGGAATACGCAGTATTTT
CASSLKLGTGNTQYF
>TRBV2|TRBJ2-3|once|.
TGTGCCAGCAGTGTAGGAGAGGGCCCCGATACGCAGTATTTT
CASSVGEGPDTQYF
>TRBV4-1|TRBJ2-7|.|TRBD1
TGCGCCAGCAGCCCGCAGGACAGGTCCTACGAGCAGTACTTC
CASSPQDRSYEQYF
>TRBV15|TRBJ1-2|.|.
TGTGCCACCAGTCGGGAACAATATGGCTACACCTTC
CATSREQYGYTF
>TRBV7-8|TRBJ1-2|.|.
TGTGCCAGCAGCGAGAACCACAACCGGGGGACCGGGTCTTTC
CASSENHNRGTGSF
>TRBV28|TRBJ2-7|.|.
TGTGCCAGCAGTTTCCCCCCCCACTACGAGCAGTACTTC
CASSFPPHYEQYF
>TRBV14|TRBJ2-7|.|.
TGTGCCAGCAGTCTACGAGACAGCCGACTACTACGGGGCTACGAGCAGTACTTC
CASSLRDSRLLRGYEQYF
>TRBV10-3|TRBJ1-2|.|.
TGTGCCATCAGTGAGTCACCGAGACACCAAAGATCTAACTATGGCTACACCTTC
CAISESPRHQRSNYGYTF
>TRBV5-1|TRBJ2-1|.|TRBD2
TGCGCCAGCAGCTTGGGACTAGCGGGTGAGCAGTTCTTC
CASSLGLAGEQFF
>TRBV28|TRBJ2-5|.|TRBD2
TGTGCCAGCAGTTTGATGGGACTAGCGCGAGAAGAGACCCAGTACTTC
CASSLMGLAREETQYF
>TRBV10-3|TRBJ2-1|.|TRBD1
TGTGCCATCAGTAGCCCGGGACAGAGCTCCTACAATGAGCAGTTCTTC
CAISSPGQSSYNEQFF
>TRBV15|TRBJ1-4|once|.
TGTGCCACCGAACGGGCGCGGGGAGAAAAACTGTTTTTT
CATERARGEKLFF
>TRBV7-9|TRBJ2-1|.|.
TGTGCCAGCAGCTTAGCCCCGGTCAACAATGAGCAGTTCTTC
CASSLAPVNNEQFF
>TRBV5-1|TRBJ2-7|.|.
TGCGCCAGCAGCCTCACCCGGGGAGACTCCTACGAGCAGTACTTC
CASSLTRGDSYEQYF
>TRBV28|TRBJ2-7|.|.
TGTGCCAGCCGAAGCGGGCTCTCCTACGAGCAGTACTTC
CASRSGLSYEQYF
>TRBV5-4|TRBJ2-7|.|.
TGTGCCAGCAGCTTCTCGGTCGGGACACCATTGCAGTACTTC
CASSFSVGTPLQYF
>TRBV4-1|TRBJ1-3|.|.
TGCGCCAGCAGCCAAGACAGGAGAGGAAACACCATATATTTT
CASSQDRRGNTIYF